Below are 17 T cell receptor beta chains sequenced from a single sample in a study of shared clonotypes between healthy human individuals. Assay used: immunoSEQ multiplex PCR; TCRdb lists only in-frame clones, some missing. The sample includes roughly 2.5 million clones, roughly nine tenths seen only once; the top ten take more than 0.12%. Sequenced input: naive CD4+ T cells sorted from blood. The sample's subset: CD45RA+ positively selected. The receptors stem from a man between 18 and 29 years old in good health.

V and J are TRBV7-6 and TRBJ2-3; TRBD1 agrees at 10 bases. CDR1 SGHVS and CDR2 FNYEAQ come from the germline V gene. This CDR3 has 16 residues. Germline trimming cut 4 bases from V and 5 bases from J; bases unmatched to any gene: 9. The DNA for the CDR3 is TGTGCCAGCAGCTCGGACAGGGGGGGCAATGAAGATACGCAGTATTTT. It encodes CASSSDRGGNEDTQYF.

This clone was seen once. V is TRBV7-2 and J is TRBJ2-3; TRBD2 agrees at 7 bases. In germline, CDR1 is SGHTA, CDR2 FQGNSA. With 2 bases clipped from V and 3 bases from J, the junction kept 8 bases outside the gene matches. The CDR3 runs 16 residues. The CDR3 region has the DNA TGTGCCAGCAGCTTAAAGGGCGGGAGTTGGACAGATACGCAGTATTTT. Protein product: CASSLKGGSWTDTQYF.

The chain is built from TRBV11-2 and TRBJ2-1; D is possibly TRBD2 (5 bases). With 5 bases removed from V and 8 bases from J, the gap between germline ends came to 28 bases. This CDR3 is 18 amino acids long. The germline gives CDR1 SGHAT, CDR2 FQNNGV. CDR3 coding DNA: TGTGCCAGCAGCCATAGTCCCAAATTTCAGGATTTCGGGGATGAGCAGTTCTTC. Amino acid sequence: CASSHSPKFQDFGDEQFF. The full variable domain, rest sourced from reference TRBV11-2 and TRBJ2-1, is EAGVAQSPRYKIIEKRQSVAFWCNPISGHATLYWYQQILGQGPKLLIQFQNNGVVDDSQLPKDRFSAERLKGVDSTLKIQPAKLEDSAVYLCASSHSPKFQDFGDEQFFGPGTRLTVL.

This rearrangement joins TRBV30 to TRBJ2-1; D not certain. The V end was cut by 7 bases, the J end by 7 bases, with 17 bases between. There are 13 residues in the CDR3. CDR1 is GTSNPN and CDR2 is SVGIG in the germline V gene (reference sequence). The CDR3 region is CASTRGRLNEQFF. The CDR3 DNA reads as TGTGCCTCTACGAGAGGCCGCCTAAATGAGCAGTTCTTC.

This chain uses TRBV18 with TRBJ1-4; the match to TRBD1 covers 8 bases. The J segment lost 8 bases and the V segment lost 2 bases, leaving 10 bases of the junction unmatched. Germline V gene sequence: CDR1 KGHSH, CDR2 LQKENI. CDR3 length: 16 residues. The CDR3, as DNA: TGTGCCAGCTCACCAACCGCAGGGGGCGCGGGGGAAAAACTGTTTTTT. Translating it yields CASSPTAGGAGEKLFF.

Points on this clone: Different DNA sequences within this sample yield the same CDR3. This sequence joins TRBV6-5 and TRBJ2-7; D gene uncertain. The germline CDR1 and CDR2 sequences are MNHEY and SVGAGI. The CDR3 has 15 amino acids. The V end was cut by 0 bases, the J end by 2 bases, with 11 bases between. The CDR3 nucleotides read TGTGCCAGCAGTTACTCGGCCTCCGGGCCCTACGAGCAGTACTTC. Amino acids: CASSYSASGPYEQYF.

The count of this clone is one. This chain connects TRBV10-3 to TRBJ2-5; D gene uncertain. The CDR3 is made up of 15 amino acids. Germline V gene sequence: CDR1 ENHRY, CDR2 SYGVKD. The ends were cut back, 2 bases at V and 4 bases at J, with 14 bases in the middle. CDR3 sequence: CAISEGGSWGETQYF. The CDR3 DNA reads TGTGCCATCAGTGAGGGCGGCAGCTGGGGAGAGACCCAGTACTTC.

The chain has TRBV28 and TRBJ2-7; D not certain. The CDR3 extends over 15 amino acids. V shed 6 bases and J shed 2 bases, with 17 bases lying between them. In germline, CDR1 is MDHEN, CDR2 SYDVKM. As DNA, the CDR3 is TGTGCCAGCAGCAAACCGGCAGCCTTTGCCTACGAGCAGTACTTC. It encodes CASSKPAAFAYEQYF.

The chain combines TRBV19 with TRBJ1-5; D is uncertain. The CDR3 is made up of 15 amino acids. The V gene's germline CDR1 is LNHDA and CDR2 SQIVND (reference sequence). The germline V and J ends were trimmed by 3 bases and 4 bases, with 13 bases remaining between them. The CDR3 sequence is CASSIFGTPNQPQHF. The CDR3 DNA reads as TGTGCCAGTAGTATTTTTGGAACACCAAATCAGCCCCAGCATTTT.

The genes are TRBV27 and TRBJ2-3; D gene ambiguous. The CDR3 length is 15 residues. V lost 2 bases, J lost 4 bases, and 13 bases lay in between. Per germline, CDR1 MNHEY and CDR2 SMNVEV (reference sequence). DNA for the CDR3: TGTGCCAGCAGTTTAGGGCTTCAGCACCCAGATACGCAGTATTTT. It translates to CASSLGLQHPDTQYF.

The chain has TRBV28 and TRBJ1-5; D remains unclear. Germline V lookup: CDR1 MDHEN, CDR2 SYDVKM. Trimming left V 2 bases short and J 4 bases short, with 15 bases between. CDR3 length: 16 residues. The CDR3 region is CASSLARAPTNQPQHF. The CDR3 DNA reads TGTGCCAGCAGTTTAGCCCGGGCACCCACTAATCAGCCCCAGCATTTT.

The V gene is TRBV5-1, the J gene TRBJ1-3; 7 bases are a match to TRBD1. In germline, CDR1 is SGHRS, CDR2 YFSETQ. J gave up 3 bases and V 0 bases, and 3 bases lay outside the gene matches. The CDR3 is 15 residues long. The CDR3 loop is CASSLEGADGNTIYF. In DNA, the CDR3 is TGCGCCAGCAGCTTGGAGGGGGCGGATGGAAACACCATATATTTT.

The chain combines TRBV4-2 with TRBJ2-5, with TRBD1 as a possible D gene (5 bases). Germline V gene data show CDR1 as LGHNA and CDR2 as YNFKEQ. V dropped 0 bases and J dropped 1 base, with 15 bases sitting between them. The CDR3 is 17 residues long. In nucleotides, the CDR3 is TGTGCCAGCAGCCAAGATACAAGGGGCTCTTTCCAAGAGACCCAGTACTTC. It is translated as CASSQDTRGSFQETQYF.

The CDR3: CASSQAGIHEQYF. The CDR3 coding sequence is TGTGCCAGCAGCCAGGCGGGTATCCACGAGCAGTACTTC. The chain uses TRBV7-9 and TRBJ2-7; tentatively, D is TRBD2 (5 bases). V lost 5 bases to trimming and J lost 5 bases, with 13 bases between them. From germline, CDR1 is SEHNR and CDR2 FQNEAQ (reference sequence). The CDR3 contains 13 residues.

The genes are TRBV6-6 and TRBJ1-4; 8 nucleotides align to TRBD1. CDR3 length equals 12 residues. V lost 10 bases and J lost 5; bases outside the gene matches: 3. Germline loops: CDR1 MNHNY, CDR2 SVGAGI (reference sequence). CDR3 region: CATRTGNEKLFF. As DNA, the CDR3 is TGTGCCACCAGGACAGGGAATGAAAAACTGTTTTTT.

V gene TRBV2 combines with J gene TRBJ1-1; D gene uncertain. Trimming took off 2 bases at V and 2 bases at J, with 12 bases between the two ends. There are 15 residues in the CDR3. Germline V CDR1 and CDR2: SNHLY, FYNNEI. The chain's CDR3 is CASSERSGYNTEAFF. Here the CDR3 DNA reads TGTGCCAGCAGTGAACGGTCGGGGTACAACACTGAAGCTTTCTTT.

The chain is built from TRBV10-3 and TRBJ2-5; 10 bases fit TRBD1. The trim removed 7 bases at V and 0 bases at J, leaving 5 bases unmatched. There are 15 residues in the CDR3. CDR1 is ENHRY, CDR2 SYGVKD, per germline. CDR3 nucleotide sequence: TGTGCCATCACCAGGGACAGGGGCAACCAAGAGACCCAGTACTTC. Amino acid sequence: CAITRDRGNQETQYF.